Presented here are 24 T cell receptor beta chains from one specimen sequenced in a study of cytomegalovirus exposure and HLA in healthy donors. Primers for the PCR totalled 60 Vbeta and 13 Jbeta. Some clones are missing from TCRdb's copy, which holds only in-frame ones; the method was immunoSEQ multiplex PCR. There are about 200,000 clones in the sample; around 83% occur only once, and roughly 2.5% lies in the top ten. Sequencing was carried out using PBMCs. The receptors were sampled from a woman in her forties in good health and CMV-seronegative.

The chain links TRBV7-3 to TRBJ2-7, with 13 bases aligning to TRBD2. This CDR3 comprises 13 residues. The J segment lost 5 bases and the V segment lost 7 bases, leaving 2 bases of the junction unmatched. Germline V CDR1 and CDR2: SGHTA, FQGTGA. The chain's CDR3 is CASTGLAGDEQYF. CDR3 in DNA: TGTGCCAGCACCGGACTAGCGGGAGACGAGCAGTACTTC.

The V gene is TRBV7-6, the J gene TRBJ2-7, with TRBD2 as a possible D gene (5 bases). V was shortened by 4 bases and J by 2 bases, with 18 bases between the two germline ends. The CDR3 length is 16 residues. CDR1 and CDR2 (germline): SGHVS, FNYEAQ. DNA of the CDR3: TGTGCCAGCAGCTCTTCCCACCGGAGCGGACCCTACGAGCAGTACTTC. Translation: CASSSSHRSGPYEQYF.

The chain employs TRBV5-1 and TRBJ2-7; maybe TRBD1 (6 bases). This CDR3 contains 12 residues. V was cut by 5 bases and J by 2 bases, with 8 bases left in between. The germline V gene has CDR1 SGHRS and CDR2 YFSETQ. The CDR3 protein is CASRGAAYEQYF. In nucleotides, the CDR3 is TGCGCCAGCAGGGGGGCAGCCTACGAGCAGTACTTC.

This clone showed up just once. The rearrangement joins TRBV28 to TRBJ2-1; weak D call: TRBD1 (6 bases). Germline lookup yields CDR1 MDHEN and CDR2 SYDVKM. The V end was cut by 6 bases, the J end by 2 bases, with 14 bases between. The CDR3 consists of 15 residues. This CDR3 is CASSQGHLTYNEQFF. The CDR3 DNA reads TGTGCCAGCAGCCAGGGACACCTAACCTACAATGAGCAGTTCTTC.

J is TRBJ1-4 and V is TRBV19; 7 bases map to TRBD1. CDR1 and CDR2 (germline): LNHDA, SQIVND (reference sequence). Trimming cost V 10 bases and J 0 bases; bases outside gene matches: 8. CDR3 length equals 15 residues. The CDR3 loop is CATSRGQSTNEKLFF. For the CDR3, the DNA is TGTGCCACTTCACGGGGACAGTCAACTAATGAAAAACTGTTTTTT. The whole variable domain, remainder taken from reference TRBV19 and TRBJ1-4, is DGGITQSPKYLFRKEGQNVTLSCEQNLNHDAMYWYRQDPGQGLRLIYYSQIVNDFQKGDIAEGYSVSREKKESFPLTVTSAQKNPTAFYLCATSRGQSTNEKLFFGSGTQLSVL.

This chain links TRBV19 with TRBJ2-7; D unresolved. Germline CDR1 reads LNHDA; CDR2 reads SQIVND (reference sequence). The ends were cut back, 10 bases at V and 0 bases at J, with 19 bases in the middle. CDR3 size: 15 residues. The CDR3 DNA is TGTGCCACCAGACCGGCAGCTCACAGCTCCTACGAGCAGTACTTC. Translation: CATRPAAHSSYEQYF.

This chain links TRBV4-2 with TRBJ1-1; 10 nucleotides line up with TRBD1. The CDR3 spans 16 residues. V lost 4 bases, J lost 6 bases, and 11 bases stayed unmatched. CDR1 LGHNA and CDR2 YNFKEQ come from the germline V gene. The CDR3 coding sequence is TGTGCCAGCAGCCCCCGGACAGGGGGAGGGGTAGCTGAAGCTTTCTTT. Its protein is CASSPRTGGGVAEAFF.

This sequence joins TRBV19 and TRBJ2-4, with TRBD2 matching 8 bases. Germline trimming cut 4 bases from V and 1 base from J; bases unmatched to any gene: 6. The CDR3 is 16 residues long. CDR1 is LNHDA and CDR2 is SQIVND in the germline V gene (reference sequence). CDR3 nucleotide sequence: TGTGCCAGTAGTACTGGGACTAGAGGGGCCAAAAACATTCAGTACTTC. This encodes CASSTGTRGAKNIQYF.

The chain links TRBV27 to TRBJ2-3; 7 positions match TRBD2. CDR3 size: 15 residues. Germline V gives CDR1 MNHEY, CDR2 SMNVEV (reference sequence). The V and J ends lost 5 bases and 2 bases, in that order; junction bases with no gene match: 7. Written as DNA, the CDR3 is TGTGCCAGCAGTCGAACGGGGGGTCCCACAGATACGCAGTATTTT. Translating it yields CASSRTGGPTDTQYF.

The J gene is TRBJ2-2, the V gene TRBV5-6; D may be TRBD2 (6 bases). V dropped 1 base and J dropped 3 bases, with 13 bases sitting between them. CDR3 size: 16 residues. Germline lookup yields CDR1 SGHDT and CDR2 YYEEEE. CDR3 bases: TGTGCCAGCAGCTTGATTAGGAGGGCCGACACCGGGGAGCTGTTTTTT. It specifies CASSLIRRADTGELFF. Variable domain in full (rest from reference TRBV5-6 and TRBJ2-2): DAGVTQSPTHLIKTRGQQVTLRCSPKSGHDTVSWYQQALGQGPQFIFQYYEEEERQRGNFPDRFSGHQFPNYSSELNVNALLLGDSALYLCASSLIRRADTGELFFGEGSRLTVL.

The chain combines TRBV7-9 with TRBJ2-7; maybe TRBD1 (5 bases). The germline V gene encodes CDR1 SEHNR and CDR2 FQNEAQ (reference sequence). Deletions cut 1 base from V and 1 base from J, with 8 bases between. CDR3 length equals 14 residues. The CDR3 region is CASSLDSGSYEQYF. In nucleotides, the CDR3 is TGTGCCAGCAGCTTAGATTCAGGGTCCTACGAGCAGTACTTC.

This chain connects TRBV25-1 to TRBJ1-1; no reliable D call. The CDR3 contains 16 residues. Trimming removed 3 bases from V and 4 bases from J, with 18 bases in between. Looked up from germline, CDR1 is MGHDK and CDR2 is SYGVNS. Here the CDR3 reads CASSDRARPSSTEAFF. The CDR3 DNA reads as TGTGCCAGCAGTGATCGCGCGAGGCCCAGTAGCACTGAAGCTTTCTTT. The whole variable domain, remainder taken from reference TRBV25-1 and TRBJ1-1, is EADIYQTPRYLVIGTGKKITLECSQTMGHDKMYWYQQDPGMELHLIHYSYGVNSTEKGDLSSESTVSRIRTEHFPLTLESARPSHTSQYLCASSDRARPSSTEAFFGQGTRLTVV.

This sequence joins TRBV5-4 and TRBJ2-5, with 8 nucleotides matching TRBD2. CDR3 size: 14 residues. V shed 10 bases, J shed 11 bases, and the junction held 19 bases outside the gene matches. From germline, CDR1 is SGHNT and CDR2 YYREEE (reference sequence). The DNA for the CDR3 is TGTGCCGCCAAAGCGGGAGACACCTTTAGCCAGCAGTACTTC. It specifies CAAKAGDTFSQQYF.

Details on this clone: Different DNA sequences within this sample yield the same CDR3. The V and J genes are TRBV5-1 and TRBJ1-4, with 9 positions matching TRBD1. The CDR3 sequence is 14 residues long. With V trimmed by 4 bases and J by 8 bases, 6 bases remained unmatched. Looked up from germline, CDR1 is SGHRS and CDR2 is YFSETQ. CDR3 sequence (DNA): TGCGCCAGCAGCCTGGGACAGGGTTACGAAAAACTGTTTTTT. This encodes CASSLGQGYEKLFF.

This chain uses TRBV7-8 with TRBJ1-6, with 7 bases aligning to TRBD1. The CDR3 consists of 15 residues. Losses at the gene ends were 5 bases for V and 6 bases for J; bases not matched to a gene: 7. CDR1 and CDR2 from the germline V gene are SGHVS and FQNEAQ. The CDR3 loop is CASSSLTGVNSPLHF. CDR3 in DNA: TGTGCCAGCAGCAGCTTAACAGGGGTTAATTCACCCCTCCACTTT. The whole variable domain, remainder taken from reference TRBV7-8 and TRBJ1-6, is GAGVSQSPRYKVAKRGQDVALRCDPISGHVSLFWYQQALGQGPEFLTYFQNEAQLDKSGLPSDRFFAERPEGSVSTLKIQRTQQEDSAVYLCASSSLTGVNSPLHFGNGTRLTVT.

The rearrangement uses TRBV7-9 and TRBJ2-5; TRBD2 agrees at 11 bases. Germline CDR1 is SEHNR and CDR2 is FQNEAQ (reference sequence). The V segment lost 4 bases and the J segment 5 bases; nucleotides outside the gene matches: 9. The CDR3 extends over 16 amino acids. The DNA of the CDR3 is TGTGCCAGCAGCTCGATAGCGGGAGGGCCCTCGGAGACCCAGTACTTC. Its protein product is CASSSIAGGPSETQYF.

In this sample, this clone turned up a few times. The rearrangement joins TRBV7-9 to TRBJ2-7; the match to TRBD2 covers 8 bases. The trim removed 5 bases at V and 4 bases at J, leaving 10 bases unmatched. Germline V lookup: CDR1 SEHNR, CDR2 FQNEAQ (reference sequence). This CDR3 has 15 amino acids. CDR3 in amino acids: CASSPTGGRGYEQYF. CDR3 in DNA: TGTGCCAGCAGCCCGACGGGGGGGAGAGGGTACGAGCAGTACTTC.

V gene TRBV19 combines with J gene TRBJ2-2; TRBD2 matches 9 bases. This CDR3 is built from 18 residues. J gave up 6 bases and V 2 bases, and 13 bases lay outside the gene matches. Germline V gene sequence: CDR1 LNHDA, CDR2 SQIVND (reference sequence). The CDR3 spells CASSIMSLAGSLPGELFF. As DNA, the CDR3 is TGTGCCAGTAGTATAATGAGTCTAGCGGGATCTTTGCCCGGGGAGCTGTTTTTT.

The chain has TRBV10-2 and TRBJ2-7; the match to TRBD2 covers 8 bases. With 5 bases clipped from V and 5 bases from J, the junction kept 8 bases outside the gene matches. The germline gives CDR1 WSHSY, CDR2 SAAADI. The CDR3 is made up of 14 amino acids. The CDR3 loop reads CASSQGREVHEQYF. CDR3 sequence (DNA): TGCGCCAGCAGTCAAGGGCGGGAGGTCCACGAGCAGTACTTC.

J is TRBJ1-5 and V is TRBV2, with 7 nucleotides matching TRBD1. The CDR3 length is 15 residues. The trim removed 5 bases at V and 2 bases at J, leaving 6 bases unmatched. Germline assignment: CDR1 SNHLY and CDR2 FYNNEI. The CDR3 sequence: CASSSQGYRNQPQHF. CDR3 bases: TGTGCCAGCAGTTCACAGGGGTACCGCAATCAGCCCCAGCATTTT.

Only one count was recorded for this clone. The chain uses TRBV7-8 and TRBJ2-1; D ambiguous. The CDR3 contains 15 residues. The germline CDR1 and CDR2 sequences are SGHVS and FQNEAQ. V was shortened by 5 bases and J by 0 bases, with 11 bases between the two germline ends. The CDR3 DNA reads TGTGCCAGCAGCCTTGATAGTTCCTCCTACAATGAGCAGTTCTTC. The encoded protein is CASSLDSSSYNEQFF.

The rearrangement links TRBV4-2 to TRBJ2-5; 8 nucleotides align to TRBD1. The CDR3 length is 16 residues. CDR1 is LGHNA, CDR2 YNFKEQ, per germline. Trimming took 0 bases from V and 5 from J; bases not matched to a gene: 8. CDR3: CASSQDRQGARETQYF. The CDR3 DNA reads TGTGCCAGCAGCCAAGATCGGCAGGGGGCGAGGGAGACCCAGTACTTC.

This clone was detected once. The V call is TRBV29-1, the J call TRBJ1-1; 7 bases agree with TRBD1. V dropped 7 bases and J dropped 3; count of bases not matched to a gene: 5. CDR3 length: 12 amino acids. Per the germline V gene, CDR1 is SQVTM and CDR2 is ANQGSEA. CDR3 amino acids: CSGGTVDTEAFF. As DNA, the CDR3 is TGCAGCGGTGGGACAGTAGACACTGAAGCTTTCTTT.

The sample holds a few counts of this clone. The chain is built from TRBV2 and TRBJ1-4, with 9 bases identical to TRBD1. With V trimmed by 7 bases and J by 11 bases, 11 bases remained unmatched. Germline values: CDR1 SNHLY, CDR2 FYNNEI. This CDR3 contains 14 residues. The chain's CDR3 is CASTQRGTGYKLFF. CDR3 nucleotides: TGTGCCAGCACACAAAGGGGGACAGGGTATAAACTGTTTTTT. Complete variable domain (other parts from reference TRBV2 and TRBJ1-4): EPEVTQTPSHQVTQMGQEVILRCVPISNHLYFYWYRQILGQKVEFLVSFYNNEISEKSEIFDDQFSVERPDGSNFTLKIRSTKLEDSAMYFCASTQRGTGYKLFFGSGTQLSVL.